The rows below give T cell receptor beta chains drawn from one sample of a study of T cell repertoires in cytomegalovirus infection. TCRdb itself ran the reads through MiXCR, one entry per CDR3 protein. The table records hundreds of thousands of distinct CDR3 sequences, under 45% of them present only once. These receptors lack a known antigen. The sample in question was cultured PBMCs, obtained from culture after CMV antigen stimulation. The receptors were gathered from a human donor in good health (CMV status not recorded). Some clones in this sample may be carry-over from other donors' samples. The CDR3 runs from the conserved cysteine through the conserved F or W.

>TRBV7-2|TRBJ2-6
CASSLIMSSGANVLTF
>TRBV20-1|TRBJ1-5
CSARGPGPAYNQPQHF
>TRBV4-1|TRBJ2-3
CASSTQGRADTQYF
>TRBV7-2|TRBJ1-5
CASSGGGSVGNQPQHF
>TRBV10-3|TRBJ2-3
CAIAPGEGRGITDTQYF
>TRBV7-2|TRBJ2-7
CASSLGGVPSYEQYF
>TRBV7-2|TRBJ2-5
CASSLPRRQETQYF
>TRBV7-2|TRBJ2-4
CASSLSGLAVNIQYF
>TRBV7-6|TRBJ1-1
CASSLRHVNTEAFF
>TRBV28|TRBJ2-7
CASPPRTGVIYEQYF
>TRBV5-1|TRBJ1-1
CASSFMGQGNTEAFF
>TRBV7-3|TRBJ2-7
CASSFGTGWGEQYF
>TRBV11-2|TRBJ2-3
CASSLYRDSSSTDTQYF
>TRBV12-3/TRBV12-4|TRBJ1-1
CASSFRRQGLNTEAFF
>TRBV11-2|TRBJ1-3
CASSLIRGTIYF
>TRBV18|TRBJ2-7
CASSPLTSGSSYEQYF
>TRBV20-1|TRBJ1-6
CSARLSWGAIYNSPLHF
>TRBV28|TRBJ2-3
CASSTFLPDTQYF
>TRBV7-2|TRBJ2-7
CASSLGHALYEQYF
>TRBV11-2|TRBJ2-2
CASSLDRGLITGELFF
>TRBV7-6|TRBJ1-4
CASSLVRGGNEKLFF
>TRBV7-2|TRBJ2-7
CASSSGTHYEQYF
>TRBV7-2|TRBJ1-2
CASSLGWAGLYGYTF